Listed here are 13 T cell receptor beta chains from one sample, sequenced in a study of CD8 T cells in Susac syndrome. The authors reverse transcribed about 0.5 to 1 ug RNA with random hexamers. TCRdb re-called the immunoSEQ multiplex PCR reads through MiXCR, storing one row per CDR3 protein. The table lists under 200,000 distinct CDR3 sequences, about 95% of them singletons. Sequencing was carried out using CD4+ T cells from PBMCs. The receptor set was obtained from a human donor in good health.

The chain links TRBV12-3 or TRBV12-4 to TRBJ2-1, with TRBD2 identical over 7 bases. The CDR3 runs to 16 residues. The trim removed 5 bases at V and 7 bases at J, leaving 14 bases unmatched. The CDR3 spells CASSPALAALENEQFF. CDR3 in DNA: TGTGCCAGCAGTCCGGCCCTAGCGGCTCTAGAGAATGAGCAGTTCTTC.

This clonotype appeared once. V is TRBV29-1 and J is TRBJ2-1; D remains ambiguous. CDR1 is SQVTM, CDR2 ANQGSEA, per germline. Trimming stripped 6 bases from V and 0 bases from J, with 12 bases between. CDR3 size: 14 residues. The CDR3, as DNA: TGCAGCGTGAGCCGTCCGAGCTCCTACAATGAGCAGTTCTTC. It codes for CSVSRPSSYNEQFF.

The CDR3 bases are TGTGCCAGCAGCGTAGCGGGACTAGCGGGGATAGTTACGCAGTATTTT. This sequence encodes CASSVAGLAGIVTQYF. The chain uses TRBV9 and TRBJ2-3, with 13 nucleotides matching TRBD2. The CDR3 covers 16 residues. The germline gives CDR1 SGDLS, CDR2 YYNGEE. With 0 bases clipped from V and 8 bases from J, the junction kept 6 bases outside the gene matches. Full variable domain (outside the CDR3, taken from reference TRBV9 and TRBJ2-3): DSGVTQTPKHLITATGQRVTLRCSPRSGDLSVYWYQQSLDQGLQFLIQYYNGEERAKGNILERFSAQQFPDLHSELNLSSLELGDSALYFCASSVAGLAGIVTQYFGPGTRLTVL.

The V gene is TRBV20-1, the J gene TRBJ1-3; TRBD1 matches at 7 bases. Trimming at V came to 3 bases and at J to 0 bases, leaving 5 bases not matched to a gene. The CDR3 spans 15 residues. Germline V gene data show CDR1 as DFQATT and CDR2 as SNEGSKA (reference sequence). CDR3 nucleotide sequence: TGCAGTGCTAGCCGGGACAGCCACTCTGGAAACACCATATATTTT. Protein product: CSASRDSHSGNTIYF.

This sequence joins TRBV6-5 and TRBJ2-2, with D perhaps TRBD1 (6 bases). Looked up from germline, CDR1 is MNHEY and CDR2 is SVGAGI. CDR3 size: 14 residues. The V end was cut by 6 bases, the J end by 5 bases, with 13 bases between. The CDR3 region is CASRTPGATGELFF. DNA for the CDR3: TGTGCCAGCAGGACCCCAGGGGCGACCGGGGAGCTGTTTTTT.

The CDR3: CASSHSPLAGGPREQFF. CDR3 nucleotide sequence: TGCGCCAGCAGCCACTCTCCCCTAGCGGGGGGGCCTAGGGAGCAGTTCTTC. The V call is TRBV4-1, the J call TRBJ2-1; 12 bases match TRBD2. Germline V gives CDR1 MGHRA, CDR2 YSYEKL. J was trimmed by 10 bases and V by 3 bases; bases with no gene match: 13. The CDR3 has 17 amino acids.

A single count supports this clonotype. The rearrangement links TRBV18 to TRBJ1-2, with D perhaps matching TRBD1 (5 bases). The CDR3 consists of 14 residues. The V gene lost 3 bases and the J gene lost 4 bases, with 12 bases spanning the gap. The germline gives CDR1 KGHSH, CDR2 LQKENI. The CDR3 loop is CASSPGERGYGYTF. The CDR3 nucleotides read TGTGCCAGCTCACCCGGGGAAAGGGGCTATGGCTACACCTTC.

This chain connects TRBV12-3 or TRBV12-4 to TRBJ2-2; 8 bases fit TRBD1. The CDR3 is made up of 16 amino acids. J lost 2 bases, V lost 6 bases, and 8 bases had no gene match. This CDR3 is CASRPDRGENTGELFF. The CDR3 region has the DNA TGTGCCAGCAGACCCGACAGGGGCGAAAACACCGGGGAGCTGTTTTTT.

The chain uses TRBV19 and TRBJ1-1, with 8 bases that match TRBD1. Unmatched junction bases numbered 11, after V lost 3 bases and J lost 5 bases. Germline V gene sequence: CDR1 LNHDA, CDR2 SQIVND (reference sequence). CDR3 size: 16 residues. The CDR3 region has the DNA TGTGCCAGTAGTATGGTACGGACAGGGTTTACGACTGAAGCTTTCTTT. Its protein product is CASSMVRTGFTTEAFF.

The gene calls are TRBV11-2 and TRBJ2-2; D gene unclear. The CDR3 consists of 14 residues. The V gene's germline CDR1 is SGHAT and CDR2 FQNNGV. V lost 5 bases, J lost 6 bases, and 13 bases lay in between. As DNA, the CDR3 is TGTGCCAGCAGCCCACGTGGTTATCCCGGGGAGCTGTTTTTT. Protein product: CASSPRGYPGELFF.

This clonotype was counted once. The chain is built from TRBV5-5 and TRBJ2-7, with TRBD1 identical over 7 bases. V shed 2 bases and J 3 bases; nucleotides not matched to a gene: 8. The CDR3 runs to 15 residues. Germline V gives CDR1 SGHKS, CDR2 YYEKEE (reference sequence). DNA of the CDR3: TGTGCCAGCAGCTTAGGGGGCGCGGAGGTCTACGAGCAGTACGTC. The encoded protein is CASSLGGAEVYEQYV.

The chain uses TRBV9 and TRBJ2-2, with unresolved D. Germline V gene data show CDR1 as SGDLS and CDR2 as YYNGEE. The CDR3 is made up of 11 amino acids. V was pared by 5 bases and J by 7 bases, with 6 bases between. This CDR3 reads CASSDNGELFF. CDR3 DNA sequence: TGTGCCAGCAGTGACAACGGGGAGCTGTTTTTT.

The rearrangement uses TRBV11-2 and TRBJ2-1, with 14 bases lining up with TRBD2. CDR1 SGHAT and CDR2 FQNNGV come from the germline V gene. This CDR3 spans 17 amino acids. J gave up 6 bases and V 3 bases, and 7 bases lay outside the gene matches. CDR3 nucleotide sequence: TGTGCCAGCAGCTTCCGGGGACTAGCGGGAGTGTCCAATGAGCAGTTCTTC. Its translation: CASSFRGLAGVSNEQFF.